The rows below give T cell receptor beta chains drawn from one sample of a study of blood T cell repertoires in COVID-19. Sequencing was performed with immunoSEQ multiplex PCR; in TCRdb, only in-frame clones are kept and a portion is missing. The sample consists of about 110,000 clones, around 89% of them appearing once. Material: peripheral blood. The receptors originated from a middle-aged man with active or convalescent COVID-19. Each CDR3 is given with its conserved first and last residue. The D gene is left open where the match is weak. Expanded clones are given a class, and other clones once, few, many or no size at all.

>TRBJ1-2|NA|NA|TRBV9
CASSPTGSSGYGYTF
TGTGCCAGCAGCCCAACAGGGAGCAGTGGCTATGGCTACACCTTC
>TRBJ1-5|once|NA|TRBV6-5
CASMKPNSNQPQHF
TGTGCCAGCATGAAGCCCAACTCCAATCAGCCCCAGCATTTT
>TRBJ2-5|NA|NA|TRBV3-1/TRBV3-2
CASSQDLVGSGTQYF
TGTGCCAGCAGCCAAGATCTCGTTGGGAGCGGGACCCAGTACTTC
>TRBJ2-1|NA|TRBD2|TRBV5-1
CASSPPGAGGSNEQFF
TGCGCCAGCAGCCCGCCGGGAGCGGGAGGGAGCAATGAGCAGTTCTTC
>TRBJ1-2|NA|NA|TRBV7-9
CASSREEANYGYTF
TGTGCCAGCAGCCGGGAAGAAGCTAACTATGGCTACACCTTC
>TRBJ2-7|NA|TRBD2|TRBV2
CASTPNSGSLHEQYF
TGTGCCAGCACCCCGAATAGCGGGAGTCTCCACGAGCAGTACTTC
>TRBJ2-1|NA|TRBD2|TRBV5-4
CASSLYSGSSYNEQFF
TGTGCCAGCAGCTTGTACAGCGGGAGCTCCTACAATGAGCAGTTCTTC
>TRBJ1-1|NA|TRBD1|TRBV5-1
CASSITQTGLNTEAFF
TGCGCCAGCAGCATCACACAGACAGGGTTGAACACTGAAGCTTTCTTT
>TRBJ1-3|NA|TRBD1|TRBV28
CASSSGTAAGNTIYF
TGTGCCAGCAGCTCGGGGACAGCCGCTGGAAACACCATATATTTT
>TRBJ1-2|NA|NA|TRBV28
CASSLIRANGYTF
TGTGCCAGCAGTTTAATCAGGGCGAATGGCTACACCTTC
>TRBJ2-1|NA|TRBD2|TRBV7-9
CASSRTSGREYNEQFF
TGTGCCAGCAGCCGGACTAGCGGGAGAGAGTACAATGAGCAGTTCTTC
>TRBJ1-1|once|TRBD1|TRBV18
CASSSNRGHTEAFF
TGTGCCAGCTCATCCAACAGGGGGCACACTGAAGCTTTCTTT
>TRBJ2-3|NA|TRBD2|TRBV5-1
CASKLAGFYGTDTQYF
TGCGCCAGCAAGTTAGCGGGATTCTATGGCACAGATACGCAGTATTTT
>TRBJ2-7|NA|NA|TRBV6-5
CASSYGERDEQYF
TGTGCCAGCAGTTACGGGGAGCGGGACGAGCAGTACTTC
>TRBJ1-6|NA|TRBD1|TRBV28
CASSFLAGTGISSPLHF
TGTGCCAGCAGTTTCCTCGCCGGGACAGGGATCAGTTCACCCCTCCACTTT
>TRBJ1-4|NA|TRBD1|TRBV7-8
CASSLVMVSRGTGNEKLFF
TGTGCCAGCAGCTTAGTGATGGTTTCAAGAGGGACAGGGAATGAAAAACTGTTTTTT
>TRBJ2-6|NA|TRBD2|TRBV7-3
CASSSRSGRPGSGANVLTF
TGTGCCAGCAGCTCCAGAAGCGGGAGGCCAGGCTCTGGGGCCAACGTCCTGACTTTC
>TRBJ1-2|NA|NA|TRBV30
CAWDPGHDYGYTF
TGTGCCTGGGATCCGGGACACGACTATGGCTACACCTTC
>TRBJ2-1|NA|NA|TRBV7-3
CASSLFAGTNYNEQFF
TGTGCCAGCAGCTTATTTGCGGGCACCAATTACAATGAGCAGTTCTTC
>TRBJ1-4|NA|NA|TRBV28
CASTEYDEKLFF
TGTGCCAGCACCGAGTATGATGAAAAACTGTTTTTT
>TRBJ1-2|NA|TRBD1|TRBV4-1
CASRGTGGTNYGYTF
TGCGCCAGCAGGGGGACAGGGGGTACTAACTATGGCTACACCTTC
>TRBJ1-6|few|NA|TRBV25-1
CASSEYRSPLHF
TGTGCCAGCAGTGAATACCGTTCACCCCTCCACTTT
>TRBJ1-5|NA|NA|TRBV27
CASSLSSESLRNSGAQPQHF
TGTGCCAGCAGTTTATCGTCTGAGTCGTTGCGAAATAGCGGTGCTCAGCCCCAGCATTTT
>TRBJ1-3|NA|TRBD1|TRBV7-2
CASSFRAGGEYGNTIYF
TGTGCCAGCAGCTTTCGGGCAGGGGGCGAATACGGAAACACCATATATTTT
>TRBJ1-2|NA|TRBD1|TRBV5-1
CASSLGQGAYGYTF
TGCGCCAGCAGCTTGGGCCAGGGGGCTTATGGCTACACCTTC
>TRBJ1-1|NA|NA|TRBV10-3
CATQGRVGTEAFF
TGTGCCACGCAGGGTCGGGTAGGCACTGAAGCTTTCTTT
>TRBJ2-7|NA|TRBD1|TRBV28
CASRRGGQGSYEQYF
TGTGCCAGCAGACGCGGGGGACAGGGCTCCTACGAGCAGTACTTC
>TRBJ2-2|NA|TRBD2|TRBV14
CASSPYLAGSNTGELFF
TGTGCCAGCAGCCCATATTTAGCGGGATCGAACACCGGGGAGCTGTTTTTT
>TRBJ2-7|NA|TRBD2|TRBV3-1/TRBV3-2
CASSPGSPLLAGGDEQYF
TGTGCCAGCAGCCCCGGATCGCCCCTTCTAGCGGGAGGAGACGAGCAGTACTTC
>TRBJ1-1|NA|NA|TRBV7-2
CASSLAGGDMNTEAFF
TGTGCCAGCAGCTTAGCAGGGGGGGATATGAACACTGAAGCTTTCTTT
>TRBJ2-1|NA|NA|TRBV7-8
CASSFSGTPLNEQFF
TGTGCCAGCAGCTTTTCCGGGACTCCCTTAAATGAGCAGTTCTTC
>TRBJ1-1|once|NA|TRBV6-2/TRBV6-3
CASSYSILRGNTEAFF
TGTGCCAGCAGTTACTCGATCCTACGGGGGAACACTGAAGCTTTCTTT
>TRBJ1-2|NA|NA|TRBV11-2
CASSLRGDGYTF
TGTGCCAGCAGCTTAAGGGGCGATGGCTACACCTTC
>TRBJ1-2|NA|NA|TRBV29-1
CSVEGVIYGYTF
TGCAGCGTTGAGGGAGTGATCTATGGCTACACCTTC
>TRBJ1-2|few|NA|TRBV3-1/TRBV3-2
CASTFSGDNYGYTF
TGTGCCAGCACCTTTTCGGGGGACAACTATGGCTACACCTTC
>TRBJ2-1|NA|TRBD2|TRBV30
CAWSGSSGRGEQFF
TGTGCCTGGAGTGGGAGTAGCGGGAGAGGTGAGCAGTTCTTC
>TRBJ2-7|few|NA|TRBV30
CAWSVDDTLQYF
TGTGCCTGGAGTGTAGACGACACCTTACAGTACTTC
>TRBJ2-7|NA|NA|TRBV28
CASSFSILVIEQYF
TGTGCCAGCAGTTTCTCGATCCTAGTAATAGAGCAGTACTTC
>TRBJ1-2|NA|NA|TRBV18
CASSPAELYGYTF
TGTGCCAGCTCACCCGCCGAGCTCTATGGCTACACCTTC
>TRBJ1-3|NA|NA|TRBV7-2
CASSFPRAGNTIYF
TGTGCCAGCAGCTTTCCCAGGGCTGGAAACACCATATATTTT
>TRBJ2-7|NA|NA|TRBV6-4
CASSTYEQYF
TGTGCCAGCAGCACTTACGAGCAGTACTTC
>TRBJ2-1|NA|NA|TRBV14
CASSQEREQFF
TGTGCCAGCAGCCAAGAGAGGGAGCAGTTCTTC
>TRBJ2-3|NA|NA|TRBV3-1/TRBV3-2
CASSWSSPSVDTQYF
TGTGCCAGCAGCTGGAGCTCCCCCTCTGTGGATACGCAGTATTTT
>TRBJ1-5|NA|TRBD1|TRBV6-4
CASSEQGESNQPQHF
TGTGCCAGCAGTGAACAGGGGGAAAGCAATCAGCCCCAGCATTTT
>TRBJ2-5|NA|NA|TRBV18
CASSPPNRGGETQYF
TGTGCCAGCTCACCACCGAACAGGGGAGGAGAGACCCAGTACTTC